This T cell receptor beta chain is drawn from a study of shared clonotypes between healthy human individuals (dated by TCRdb to about 2020). Background for the entire study: Two women and three men aged 18 to 49 years were included in the cohort. To increase sequencing depth and limit assay-specific biases, different laboratories used diverse techniques to prepare libraries and sequence TCR repertoires. For each donor, CD4 naive and CD4 memory were each run on three plates, CD8 naive on two plates, and CD8 memory on one plate. Per donor, leukapheresis produced somewhere between about 0.94 and 10 billion PBMCs. To estimate repertoire size and how much clonotypes are shared between individuals, the study performed deep sequencing of blood TCR repertoires from five healthy adults. Overall results and qualifications from the work: Sampling was restricted to blood, and TCR repertoires in tissue are likely to differ from TCR repertoires in blood. When a few donors were compared, the shared fraction of clonotypes was about 5.2% for naive CD4, about 4% for naive CD8, 2.3% for memory CD4, and under 0.5% for memory CD8. Estimated clonotype richness was generally larger for naive than for memory subsets. Incomplete sequencing was indicated by rarefaction of sorted-subset datasets, despite the large sequencing depth. Higher generation probabilities were observed for clonotypes shared by all four sorted-subset donors than for non-shared clonotypes. Because the study included a small number of donors, the genetic and exposure-history diversity represented was limited. Based on pairwise subsampling, the degree of clonotype sharing among donors was expected to be affected by sequencing depth.

CDR1 SNHLY and CDR2 FYNNEI are derived from the germline V gene. The CDR3 contains 14 residues, cysteine and phenylalanine counted. This entry keeps only the CDR3 DNA: 42 bases, framed from base 1. V lost 4 bases and J lost 7 bases; the stretch between them is 14 bases long. The donors were healthy, HIV-negative adults with no recently reported acute infections or vaccinations. All donors were Caucasian adults living in Nashville, Tennessee, USA. CD4+ T cells were enriched by magnetic negative selection; naive cells were then positively selected on CD45RA, and the negative fraction formed the memory subset. Blood was obtained by leukapheresis, after which PBMCs were separated by Ficoll-Histopaque density gradient centrifugation and cryopreserved in liquid nitrogen vapor phase. Analytical flow cytometry was used to check the purity and quantity of every magnetically sorted T cell population. From each sorted fraction, genomic DNA was isolated and quantified by UV absorbance on a Nanodrop 2000c.

Using the deep immunoSEQ assay, multiplex PCR amplified TCR CDR3 regions from genomic DNA. Extracted genomic DNA from each cell subset was spread evenly across all wells of several immunoSEQ 96-well plates, with each plate serving as a replicate. Each replicate PCR for sorted subsets received approximately 200 ng genomic DNA, equal to 28,000 or so T cell genomes. Purified libraries were quantified with a Qubit 3.0 fluorometer, sized on a Bioanalyzer 2100, and re-quantified with the KAPA Library Quantification kit. Every immunoSEQ 96-well plate was sequenced on a separate single-read 150-cycle Illumina NextSeq 550 flow cell. The original methods were these. Because only junctional sequences without quality scores were contained in the immunoSEQ output, filtering matching that applied to full-length reads could not be performed. To assign V/J genes and CDR3, sequences were annotated using PyIR, a Python wrapper for IgBLAST v1.9, with IMGT germline references. Reads with weak V/J assignments (E-value above 1e-6), missing CDR3, stop codons, out-of-frame junctions, or ambiguous translated residues were removed. V3J clonotypes were defined by identical inferred V gene, J gene, and CDR3 amino acid sequence. Percentage overlap between repertoires was computed as shared unique clonotypes divided by the size of the smaller repertoire. Richness of each repertoire was evaluated using RTK rarefaction, the Chao1 estimator, and Recon v2.1 estimates of unobserved clonotypes. Generation probabilities were computed with OLGA for all TCRbeta clonotypes obtained by the gDNA method from four donors. TCRdb's version of the immuneACCESS table is confined to in-frame rearrangements and falls short of the full clone set. An unresolved V gene accounts for under half of the shortfall where checked; the remainder is of unknown origin. V, J and clone size are those of that table, while D and trimming were read from the DNA. This sample holds about 710,000 clones; just under 75% were observed only once. Together, the top ten hold more than 1.5% of the sample.

In regard to this clone: The target of this receptor is not known. No much larger clone is present one base from it, and per-base qualities are unavailable.

The sequencing input was memory CD4+ T cells sorted from blood. The cell subset or site tag for this specimen amounts to: CD45RA-negative fraction. Here the chain combines TRBV2 and TRBJ2-1; matching of 5 bases hints at TRBD2 as the D gene. The source of this sequence is a woman younger than 45 in good health. The CDR3 reads as follows: CASSGGFLGNEQFF. The DNA sequence reads TGTGCCAGCAGTGGAGGGTTCCTGGGGAATGAGCAGTTCTTC.